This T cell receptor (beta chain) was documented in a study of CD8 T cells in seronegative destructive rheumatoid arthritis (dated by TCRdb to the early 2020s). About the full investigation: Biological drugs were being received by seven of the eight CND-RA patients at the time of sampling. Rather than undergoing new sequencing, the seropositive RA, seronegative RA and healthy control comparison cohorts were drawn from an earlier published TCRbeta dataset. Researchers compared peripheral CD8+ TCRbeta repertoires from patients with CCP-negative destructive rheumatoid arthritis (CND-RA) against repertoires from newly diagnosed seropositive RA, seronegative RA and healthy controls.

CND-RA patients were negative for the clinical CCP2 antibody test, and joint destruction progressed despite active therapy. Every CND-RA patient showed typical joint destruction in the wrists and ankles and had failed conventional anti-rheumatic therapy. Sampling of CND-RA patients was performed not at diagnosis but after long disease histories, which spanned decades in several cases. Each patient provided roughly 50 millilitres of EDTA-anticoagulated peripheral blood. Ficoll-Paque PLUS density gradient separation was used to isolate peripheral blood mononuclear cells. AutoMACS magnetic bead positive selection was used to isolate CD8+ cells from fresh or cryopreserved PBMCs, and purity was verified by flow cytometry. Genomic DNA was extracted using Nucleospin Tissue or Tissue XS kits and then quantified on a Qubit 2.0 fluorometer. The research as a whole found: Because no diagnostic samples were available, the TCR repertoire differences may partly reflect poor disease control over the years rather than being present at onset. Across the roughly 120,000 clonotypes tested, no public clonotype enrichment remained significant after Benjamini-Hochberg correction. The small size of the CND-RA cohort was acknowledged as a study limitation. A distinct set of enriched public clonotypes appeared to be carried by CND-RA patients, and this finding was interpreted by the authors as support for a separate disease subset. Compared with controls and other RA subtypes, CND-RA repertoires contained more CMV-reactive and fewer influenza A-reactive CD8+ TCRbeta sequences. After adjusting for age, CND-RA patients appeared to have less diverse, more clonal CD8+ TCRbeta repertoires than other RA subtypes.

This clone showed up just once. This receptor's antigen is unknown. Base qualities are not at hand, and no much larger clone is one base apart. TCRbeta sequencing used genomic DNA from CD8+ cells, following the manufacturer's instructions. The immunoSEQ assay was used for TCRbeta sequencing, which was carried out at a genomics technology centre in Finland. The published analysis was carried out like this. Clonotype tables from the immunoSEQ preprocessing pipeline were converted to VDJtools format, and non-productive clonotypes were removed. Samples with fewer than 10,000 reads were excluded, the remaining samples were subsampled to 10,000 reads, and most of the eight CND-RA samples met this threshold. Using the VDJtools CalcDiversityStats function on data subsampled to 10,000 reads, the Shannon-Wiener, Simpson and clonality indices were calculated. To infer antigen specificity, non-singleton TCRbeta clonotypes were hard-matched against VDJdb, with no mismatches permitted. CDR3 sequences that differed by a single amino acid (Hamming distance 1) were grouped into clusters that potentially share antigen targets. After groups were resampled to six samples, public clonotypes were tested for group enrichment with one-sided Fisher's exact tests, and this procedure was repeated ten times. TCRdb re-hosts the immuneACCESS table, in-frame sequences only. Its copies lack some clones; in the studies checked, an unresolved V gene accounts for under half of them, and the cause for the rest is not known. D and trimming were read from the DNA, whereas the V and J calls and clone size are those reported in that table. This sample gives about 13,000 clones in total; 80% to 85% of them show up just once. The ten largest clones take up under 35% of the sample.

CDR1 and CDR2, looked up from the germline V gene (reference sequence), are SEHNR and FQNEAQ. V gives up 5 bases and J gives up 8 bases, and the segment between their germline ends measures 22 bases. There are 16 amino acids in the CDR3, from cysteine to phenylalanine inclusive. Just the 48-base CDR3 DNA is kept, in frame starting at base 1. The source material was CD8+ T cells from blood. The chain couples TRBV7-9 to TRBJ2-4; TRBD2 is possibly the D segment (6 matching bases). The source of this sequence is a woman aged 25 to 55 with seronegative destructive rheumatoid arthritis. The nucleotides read TGTGCCAGCAGCCCTCTCGGGTACGGAGGGACGGACATTCAGTACTTC. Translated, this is CASSPLGYGGTDIQYF.